One and the same sample provided the 18 T cell receptor beta chains below, sequenced in a study of cytomegalovirus exposure and HLA in healthy donors. The PCR contained 60 Vbeta and 13 Jbeta primers. Method: immunoSEQ multiplex PCR; TCRdb's copy keeps in-frame clones and lacks some. The repertoire holds 150,000 to 200,000 clones, with about 85% as singletons. Input material: PBMCs. The receptors shown here come from a man aged 18 to 29 in good health and CMV-seronegative.

This clone has a single count. V usage is TRBV6-5 and J usage is TRBJ2-3; TRBD2 aligns across 13 bases. CDR1 is MNHEY, CDR2 SVGAGI, per germline. V shed 6 bases and J 13 bases; nucleotides not matched to a gene: 13. The CDR3 is 15 amino acids. CDR3 nucleotides: TGTGCCAGCAGCAGAGGACTAGCGGGGGCGGGACAGGAGTATTTT. Its translation is CASSRGLAGAGQEYF.

The V and J genes are TRBV28 and TRBJ2-1; perhaps TRBD2 as D (6 bases). With 5 bases removed from V and 3 bases from J, the gap between germline ends came to 14 bases. Germline lookup yields CDR1 MDHEN and CDR2 SYDVKM. The CDR3 spans 15 residues. CDR3 DNA sequence: TGTGCCAGCAGTACCCGCTCGGGAGTCTACAATGAGCAGTTCTTC. Its translation: CASSTRSGVYNEQFF.

This rearrangement joins TRBV20-1 to TRBJ2-1; D is unresolved. The germline gives CDR1 DFQATT, CDR2 SNEGSKA (reference sequence). V was cut by 0 bases and J by 10 bases, with 7 bases left in between. This CDR3 is 11 amino acids long. The CDR3 DNA reads as TGCAGTGCTAGAGATAGCCAGGAGCAGTTCTTC. Encoded protein: CSARDSQEQFF.

In DNA form, the CDR3 reads TGCGCCAGCAGCCAAGTAAGATTCGGACTGTCTAATGAAAAACTGTTTTTT. Translation gives CASSQVRFGLSNEKLFF. V and J are TRBV4-1 and TRBJ1-4; D remains ambiguous. Trimming stripped 1 base from V and 3 bases from J, with 15 bases between. The CDR3 consists of 17 residues. Germline V lookup: CDR1 MGHRA, CDR2 YSYEKL.

This chain uses TRBV7-3 with TRBJ2-2; D possibly corresponds to TRBD1 (6 bases). Deletions cut 5 bases from V and 7 bases from J, with 20 bases between. This CDR3 spans 16 amino acids. From germline, CDR1 is SGHTA and CDR2 FQGTGA. The CDR3 loop reads CASSATGIPIDGELFF. Here the CDR3 DNA reads TGTGCCAGCAGCGCCACAGGGATCCCGATTGACGGGGAGCTGTTTTTT.

This clone has only one observation. The genes are TRBV7-2 and TRBJ2-3, with a possible D match to TRBD2 (6 bases). Germline values: CDR1 SGHTA, CDR2 FQGNSA. V lost 0 bases and J lost 0, with 13 bases in between. The CDR3 contains 17 residues. Here the CDR3 reads CASSLAPDYPSTDTQYF. The CDR3, as DNA: TGTGCCAGCAGCTTAGCCCCGGACTACCCTAGCACAGATACGCAGTATTTT.

The chain links TRBV29-1 to TRBJ1-4; D call uncertain. Trimming removed 0 bases from V and 1 base from J, with 6 bases in between. The CDR3 contains 14 residues. Germline CDR1 reads SQVTM; CDR2 reads ANQGSEA. CDR3: CSVEDSGTNEKLFF. The CDR3 DNA sequence: TGCAGCGTTGAAGATTCGGGAACTAATGAAAAACTGTTTTTT.

The chain joins TRBV4-1 to TRBJ2-1; D unresolved. The germline V gene encodes CDR1 MGHRA and CDR2 YSYEKL. V lost 11 bases and J 3 bases, leaving 14 bases between the germline ends. The CDR3 runs to 13 residues. The CDR3 reads CASQPESYNEQFF. In DNA, the CDR3 is TGCGCCTCACAGCCAGAGAGCTACAATGAGCAGTTCTTC.

V gene TRBV25-1 combines with J gene TRBJ1-6, with D tentatively TRBD1 (5 bases). Per the germline V gene, CDR1 is MGHDK and CDR2 is SYGVNS. This CDR3 contains 13 residues. With 6 bases removed from V and 9 bases from J, the gap between germline ends came to 12 bases. In DNA, the CDR3 is TGTGCCAGCAGCCGGGGGTTTGGTTCACCCCTCCACTTT. This gives the protein CASSRGFGSPLHF.

The chain combines TRBV5-6 with TRBJ1-1; D remains ambiguous. The CDR3 covers 13 residues. V lost 6 bases, J lost 3 bases, and 12 bases lay in between. Per germline, CDR1 SGHDT and CDR2 YYEEEE. Here the CDR3 DNA reads TGTGCCAGCATCCGCGGGCCGGACACTGAAGCTTTCTTT. It specifies CASIRGPDTEAFF.

The chain couples TRBV9 to TRBJ2-3; D unresolved. In germline, CDR1 is SGDLS, CDR2 YYNGEE. The CDR3 spans 14 residues. Trimming pared 3 bases from V and 1 base from J, leaving 9 bases between. The CDR3 reads CASSASTGTDTQYF. CDR3 DNA: TGTGCCAGCAGCGCCTCTACGGGCACAGATACGCAGTATTTT.

The table lists this clone with a count of one. The genes are TRBV29-1 and TRBJ2-5; D possibly corresponds to TRBD2 (7 bases). Trimming took off 7 bases at V and 5 bases at J, with 23 bases between the two ends. Germline CDR1 reads SQVTM; CDR2 reads ANQGSEA. This CDR3 has 15 residues. This CDR3 is CSAQGSAGAVETQYF. The CDR3, as DNA: TGCAGCGCCCAGGGGAGCGCGGGGGCGGTGGAGACCCAGTACTTC.

The chain combines TRBV30 with TRBJ1-1; D unresolved. Trimming removed 4 bases from V and 0 bases from J, with 9 bases in between. CDR3 size: 13 residues. CDR1 is GTSNPN and CDR2 is SVGIG in the germline V gene (reference sequence). As DNA, the CDR3 is TGTGCCTGGACCGTTAATATGAACACTGAAGCTTTCTTT. It is translated as CAWTVNMNTEAFF.

The chain has TRBV6-6 and TRBJ2-7; 12 nucleotides agree with TRBD2. The V segment lost 4 bases and the J segment 4 bases; nucleotides outside the gene matches: 8. CDR1 is MNHNY, CDR2 SVGAGI, per germline (reference sequence). The CDR3 consists of 16 residues. The CDR3 DNA reads as TGTGCCAGCAGTTCCAGCACGGGACTAGCGGGTTACGAGCAGTACTTC. It is translated as CASSSSTGLAGYEQYF.

This clone was found once. The chain has TRBV5-1 and TRBJ2-6; the D gene is possibly TRBD2 (6 bases). The germline V gene has CDR1 SGHRS and CDR2 YFSETQ. The CDR3 is made up of 17 amino acids. Deletions cut 6 bases from V and 1 base from J, with 17 bases between. CDR3 loop: CASTLRGGTSGANVLTF. CDR3 nucleotide sequence: TGCGCCAGCACCCTTCGGGGAGGTACGTCTGGGGCCAACGTCCTGACTTTC. Using reference TRBV5-1 and TRBJ2-6 for the parts outside the CDR3, the full variable domain is KAGVTQTPRYLIKTRGQQVTLSCSPISGHRSVSWYQQTPGQGLQFLFEYFSETQRNKGNFPGRFSGRQFSNSRSEMNVSTLELGDSALYLCASTLRGGTSGANVLTFGAGSRLTVL.

This clone was recorded only once. This sequence joins TRBV28 and TRBJ1-4; the match to TRBD1 covers 7 bases. Looked up from germline, CDR1 is MDHEN and CDR2 is SYDVKM. This CDR3 comprises 15 residues. V shed 2 bases, J shed 7 bases, and the junction held 7 bases outside the gene matches. The CDR3 protein is CASSLPGTDGEKLFF. The DNA for the CDR3 is TGTGCCAGCAGTTTACCCGGGACAGACGGTGAAAAACTGTTTTTT.

The gene calls are TRBV7-9 and TRBJ2-3; D unresolved. Per germline, CDR1 SEHNR and CDR2 FQNEAQ (reference sequence). The length of the CDR3 is 12 residues. Trimming removed 6 bases from V and 6 bases from J, with 10 bases in between. The CDR3 loop is CASRSSIDTQYF. For the CDR3, the DNA is TGTGCCAGCAGATCTTCTATCGATACGCAGTATTTT.

The chain has TRBV19 and TRBJ1-5, with D uncertain. CDR1 and CDR2 from the germline V gene are LNHDA and SQIVND (reference sequence). The CDR3 spans 15 residues. V lost 3 bases and J lost 2, with 11 bases in between. In nucleotides, the CDR3 is TGTGCCAGTAGTATCGCGGAGGGTCGCAATCAGCCCCAGCATTTT. It encodes CASSIAEGRNQPQHF.